This T cell receptor beta chain was sequenced in a study of blood T cell repertoires in COVID-19. Across the study: COVID-19 samples, acute and convalescent, were from the United States, Italy and Spain. Sample material is recorded as cDNA or gDNA derived from T cells, B-cell-depleted T cells, or PBMCs.

V lost 7 bases, J lost 3 bases, and 15 bases lay in between. Germline CDR1 LNHDA, CDR2 SQIVND (reference sequence). The CDR3 is made up of 14 amino acids. Original analysis: It was from reference gene primer amplification that nucleated cell counts were estimated. Method: immunoSEQ multiplex PCR; TCRdb's copy keeps in-frame clones and lacks some. That table gives V, J and clone size, and the DNA gave D and trimming. Of 15,000 to 20,000 clones listed, 70% to 90% were seen once; the top ten hold roughly 17%. The V and J genes are TRBV19 and TRBJ1-1, with no clear D. The specimen was peripheral blood. The receptor was derived from a man between 65 and 85 years old with acute or convalescent COVID-19. DNA of the CDR3: TGTGCCAGTATGAAGAGGAGCCCAGACACTGAAGCTTTCTTT. Translating it yields CASMKRSPDTEAFF.